The T cell receptor (beta chain) described here comes from a study of post-analysis software for immune sequencing data. cDNA libraries of TCR beta carried unique molecular identifiers. One entry per CDR3 protein results from TCRdb running MiXCR on the PCR reads. The profile shows over 700,000 distinct CDR3 sequences, 25% to 30% of them singletons. The sequenced sample consisted of blood. This sequence originates from a girl aged 5-17 years with multiple sclerosis.

This CDR3 is CASRFRGTVNTDTQYF. The CDR3 region has the DNA TGTGCCAGCAGATTTCGCGGGACAGTTAACACAGATACGCAGTATTTT. V usage is TRBV4-2 and J usage is TRBJ2-3; a possible D gene is TRBD1 (7 bases). The CDR3 sequence is 16 residues long. Germline values: CDR1 LGHNA, CDR2 YNFKEQ. V was clipped by 6 bases and J by 2 bases, with 18 bases between them.